These 29 T cell receptor beta chains share one sample of origin, sequenced in a study of cytomegalovirus exposure and HLA in healthy donors. This PCR relied on a set of 60 Vbeta primers and 13 Jbeta primers. Measured with immunoSEQ multiplex PCR; TCRdb has only the in-frame clones, and not every one. The table has approximately 170,000 clones, around 85% seen once; the top ten hold 1%. Sequenced sample: PBMCs. The receptors were sampled from a boy younger than 10 in good health and CMV-seronegative.

V is TRBV28 and J is TRBJ1-2, with TRBD1 matching 9 bases. CDR3 size: 16 residues. Germline trimming cut 4 bases from V and 5 bases from J; bases unmatched to any gene: 11. The germline CDR1 and CDR2 sequences are MDHEN and SYDVKM. The CDR3 loop reads CASSSTGGRRLYGYTF. DNA of the CDR3: TGTGCCAGCAGTTCTACAGGGGGCCGGAGATTATATGGCTACACCTTC.

This chain joins TRBV5-1 and TRBJ1-2, with TRBD1 matching over 8 bases. Germline V gene data show CDR1 as SGHRS and CDR2 as YFSETQ. The ends lost 4 bases at V and 4 bases at J; junction bases unmatched: 9. The CDR3 extends over 15 amino acids. CDR3 protein: CASSLGQAEPYGYTF. As DNA, the CDR3 is TGCGCCAGCAGCCTGGGACAGGCGGAGCCCTATGGCTACACCTTC.

This chain connects TRBV5-1 to TRBJ2-7, with D unresolved. The CDR3 is 15 amino acids. CDR1 is SGHRS, CDR2 YFSETQ, per germline. Trimming cost V 5 bases and J 2 bases, with 17 bases left between them. This CDR3 reads CASRVDNLSPYEQYF. DNA of the CDR3: TGCGCCAGCAGGGTCGACAACCTGTCCCCCTACGAGCAGTACTTC.

The CDR3 reads CASKAGHNQPQHF. CDR3 coding DNA: TGTGCCAGCAAGGCAGGCCATAATCAGCCCCAGCATTTT. The chain combines TRBV6-1 with TRBJ1-5; no reliable D call. The germline V gene has CDR1 MNHNS and CDR2 SASEGT. Between the trimmed V and J ends, which lost 7 bases and 4 bases, there was a span of 11 bases. CDR3 size: 13 residues.

CDR3 region: CAIQAGYEQYF. CDR3 DNA sequence: TGCGCCATACAGGCGGGGTATGAGCAGTACTTC. The rearrangement uses TRBV10-2 and TRBJ2-7; a possible D gene is TRBD2 (6 bases). This CDR3 comprises 11 residues. Per the germline V gene, CDR1 is WSHSY and CDR2 is SAAADI. Between the trimmed V and J ends, which lost 10 bases and 7 bases, there was a span of 14 bases.

The V and J genes are TRBV27 and TRBJ2-7; D unclear. The germline CDR1 and CDR2 sequences are MNHEY and SMNVEV (reference sequence). V lost 6 bases and J 6 bases, leaving 15 bases between the germline ends. The CDR3 length is 13 residues. CDR3 bases: TGTGCCAGCAGGAGCCCCGGGTTACGCGAGCAGTACTTC. It is translated as CASRSPGLREQYF.

The J gene is TRBJ1-5, the V gene TRBV28; 7 nucleotides agree with TRBD1. The CDR3 sequence is 14 residues long. V lost 5 bases to trimming and J lost 5 bases; unmatched junction nucleotides: 6. The germline V gene encodes CDR1 MDHEN and CDR2 SYDVKM. This CDR3 reads CASSPGQKHQPQHF. CDR3 DNA: TGTGCCAGCAGTCCGGGACAGAAACATCAGCCCCAGCATTTT.

J is TRBJ1-1 and V is TRBV5-1, with TRBD1 matching 8 bases. The germline V gene encodes CDR1 SGHRS and CDR2 YFSETQ. V lost 0 bases, J lost 4 bases, and 14 bases stayed unmatched. The CDR3 has 18 residues. The CDR3 DNA reads as TGCGCCAGCAGCTTGGGGGCAGGGGGCGCCGGGGGTGGCACTGAAGCTTTCTTT. It yields the protein CASSLGAGGAGGGTEAFF.

V and J are TRBV6-1 and TRBJ2-7; no reliable D call. The V gene lost 5 bases and the J gene lost 0 bases, with 11 bases spanning the gap. Germline lookup yields CDR1 MNHNS and CDR2 SASEGT. The CDR3 is 14 residues long. As DNA, the CDR3 is TGTGCCAGCAGTACCTACAGCAGCTCCTACGAGCAGTACGTC. It translates to CASSTYSSSYEQYV.

This chain uses TRBV7-8 with TRBJ1-1, with D maybe TRBD1 (6 bases). This CDR3 comprises 14 residues. The V end lost 4 bases, the J end lost 1 base, and 10 bases lay between the germline ends. Looked up from germline, CDR1 is SGHVS and CDR2 is FQNEAQ. The chain's CDR3 is CASSSAQGNTEAFF. The CDR3 DNA reads TGTGCCAGCAGCTCGGCACAGGGGAACACTGAAGCTTTCTTT.

This clone was recorded once. The chain uses TRBV5-1 and TRBJ2-3, with unresolved D. V was cut by 0 bases and J by 6 bases, with 8 bases left in between. Germline V gene data show CDR1 as SGHRS and CDR2 as YFSETQ. The CDR3 is 13 residues long. CDR3 nucleotides: TGCGCCAGCAGCTTGGGTTTTTCGGATACGCAGTATTTT. The encoded protein is CASSLGFSDTQYF.

The V gene is TRBV5-1, the J gene TRBJ2-7; 7 positions match TRBD1. This CDR3 is 14 amino acids long. CDR1 and CDR2 (germline): SGHRS, YFSETQ. V gave up 4 bases and J gave up 3 bases; unmatched junction bases: 7. CDR3 nucleotides: TGCGCCAGCAGCCTATTACAGGGGAACTACGAGCAGTACTTC. As protein: CASSLLQGNYEQYF.

The chain uses TRBV19 and TRBJ2-5; 11 nucleotides match TRBD2. V lost 6 bases and J lost 0; bases outside the gene matches: 3. Germline V gene sequence: CDR1 LNHDA, CDR2 SQIVND (reference sequence). There are 15 residues in the CDR3. In DNA form, the CDR3 reads TGTGCCAGTAGCCGGACTAGCGGGTACCAAGAGACCCAGTACTTC. It specifies CASSRTSGYQETQYF.

This clone has only one observation. V usage is TRBV4-1 and J usage is TRBJ1-1; D gene ambiguous. V gave up 5 bases and J gave up 0 bases, with 13 bases separating them. The germline gives CDR1 MGHRA, CDR2 YSYEKL. This CDR3 is 15 amino acids long. The CDR3 nucleotides read TGCGCCAGCAGCATACCGGGAAGAATGAACACTGAAGCTTTCTTT. Amino acid sequence: CASSIPGRMNTEAFF.

This chain connects TRBV25-1 to TRBJ1-5; no firm D call. The germline V and J ends were trimmed by 3 bases and 9 bases, with 12 bases remaining between them. This CDR3 comprises 13 residues. Per the germline V gene, CDR1 is MGHDK and CDR2 is SYGVNS. The CDR3 DNA reads TGTGCCAGCAGTGATTCTGAATCGGGGCCCCAGCATTTT. Translating it yields CASSDSESGPQHF. Combining the CDR3 with reference TRBV25-1 and TRBJ1-5 gives the whole variable domain EADIYQTPRYLVIGTGKKITLECSQTMGHDKMYWYQQDPGMELHLIHYSYGVNSTEKGDLSSESTVSRIRTEHFPLTLESARPSHTSQYLCASSDSESGPQHFGDGTRLSIL.

The rearrangement joins TRBV5-4 to TRBJ2-3; the match to TRBD2 covers 8 bases. Trimming took 4 bases from V and 0 from J; bases not matched to a gene: 10. Germline CDR1 and CDR2: SGHNT and YYREEE (reference sequence). The CDR3 extends over 17 amino acids. The CDR3 loop is CASSVYLAGSSTDTQYF. CDR3 sequence (DNA): TGTGCCAGCAGCGTTTATTTAGCGGGGTCTAGCACAGATACGCAGTATTTT.

J is TRBJ1-5 and V is TRBV4-1, with TRBD1 as a possible D gene (5 bases). Germline CDR1 and CDR2: MGHRA and YSYEKL. V gave up 1 base and J gave up 16 bases, with 11 bases separating them. The CDR3 loop spans 11 amino acids. The CDR3 DNA is TGCGCCAGCAGCCAAGGGGGCAGGATACATTTT. Protein: CASSQGGRIHF.

This sequence joins TRBV6-5 and TRBJ2-3; possibly TRBD1 for D (5 bases). The CDR3 covers 14 residues. Germline V lookup: CDR1 MNHEY, CDR2 SVGAGI. The V end was cut by 5 bases, the J end by 6 bases, with 15 bases between. CDR3 in amino acids: CASSLRQSSDTQYF. In nucleotides, the CDR3 is TGTGCCAGCAGTCTGAGACAGTCGTCGGATACGCAGTATTTT.

Regarding this clone: Sequence at one end of the junction differs from germline and may be a read error. V and J are TRBV7-9 and TRBJ1-1; TRBD1 might be the D (5 bases). The CDR3 length is 14 residues. The V gene's germline CDR1 is SEHNR and CDR2 FQNEAQ (reference sequence). CDR3 residues: CSSSPVYRGTEAFF. The CDR3 DNA reads TGTTCCAGCAGCCCGGTATATAGGGGAACTGAAGCTTTCTTT. The variable domain in full, completed from reference TRBV7-9 and TRBJ1-1, reads DTGVSQNPRHKITKRGQNVTFRCDPISEHNRLYWYRQTLGQGPEFLTYFQNEAQLEKSRLLSDRFSAERPKGSFSTLEIQRTEQGDSAMYLCSSSPVYRGTEAFFGQGTRLTVV.

The chain recombines TRBV5-1 with TRBJ1-2, with TRBD1 identical over 7 bases. The CDR3 has 14 amino acids. CDR1 SGHRS and CDR2 YFSETQ come from the germline V gene. The trim removed 4 bases at V and 7 bases at J, leaving 10 bases unmatched. CDR3 coding DNA: TGCGCCAGCAGCCCTCGGGGGACAGCGAGTGGCTACACCTTC. This codes for CASSPRGTASGYTF.

This clone was detected a few times. CDR3 amino acids: CASTLAGSYNEQFF. For the CDR3, the DNA is TGCGCCAGCACCCTAGCGGGGTCCTACAATGAGCAGTTCTTC. V and J are TRBV10-2 and TRBJ2-1; 9 bases line up with TRBD2. Losses at the gene ends were 7 bases for V and 1 base for J; bases not matched to a gene: 2. CDR1 is WSHSY and CDR2 is SAAADI in the germline V gene. The CDR3 is made up of 14 amino acids.

The table lists this clone with a count of one. CDR3 sequence reads: CASRGTGRSTGELFF. The CDR3 DNA reads TGTGCCAGTAGGGGGACAGGGCGTAGTACCGGGGAGCTGTTTTTT. The chain combines TRBV19 with TRBJ2-2; 9 bases are a match to TRBD1. V was clipped by 6 bases and J by 5 bases; unmatched bases: 7. This CDR3 region has 15 residues. CDR1 LNHDA and CDR2 SQIVND come from the germline V gene (reference sequence). The full variable domain, in which reference TRBV19 and TRBJ2-2 provide the parts outside the CDR3, is DGGITQSPKYLFRKEGQNVTLSCEQNLNHDAMYWYRQDPGQGLRLIYYSQIVNDFQKGDIAEGYSVSREKKESFPLTVTSAQKNPTAFYLCASRGTGRSTGELFFGEGSRLTVL.

The chain joins TRBV30 to TRBJ1-5; 7 bases map to TRBD1. J gave up 6 bases and V 3 bases, and 5 bases lay outside the gene matches. The V gene's germline CDR1 is GTSNPN and CDR2 SVGIG (reference sequence). The CDR3 consists of 13 residues. As DNA, the CDR3 is TGTGCCTGGAGGGAAGGGGGCGGTCAGCCCCAGCATTTT. Protein product: CAWREGGGQPQHF.

This clone was recorded a few times. This chain links TRBV7-9 with TRBJ1-2; a possible D gene is TRBD1 (5 bases). Germline V lookup: CDR1 SEHNR, CDR2 FQNEAQ (reference sequence). The V end was cut by 5 bases, the J end by 4 bases, with 14 bases between. The CDR3 has 14 amino acids. The CDR3 coding sequence is TGTGCCAGCAGCCCGGCGGGGGGTACCTATGGCTACACCTTC. It encodes CASSPAGGTYGYTF.

The chain employs TRBV9 and TRBJ2-1, with 9 positions matching TRBD2. V was clipped by 4 bases and J by 4 bases; unmatched bases: 6. Germline V gives CDR1 SGDLS, CDR2 YYNGEE. The CDR3 sequence is 15 residues long. The CDR3 reads CASSTAGGTYNEQFF. CDR3 in DNA: TGTGCCAGCAGCACAGCGGGAGGTACATACAATGAGCAGTTCTTC.

This clone was observed once. This chain uses TRBV4-1 with TRBJ1-1; D ambiguous. V was cut by 2 bases and J by 5 bases, with 12 bases left in between. CDR3 length: 14 amino acids. The germline gives CDR1 MGHRA, CDR2 YSYEKL. In DNA, the CDR3 is TGCGCCAGCAGCCAACCCAGAGGTAGTACTGAAGCTTTCTTT. It yields the protein CASSQPRGSTEAFF.

This clone was counted only a few times. In DNA, the CDR3 is TGTGCCAGCAGCTTAGGACTAGCGGGGCGGAACACCGGGGAGCTGTTTTTT. This encodes CASSLGLAGRNTGELFF. The genes are TRBV7-9 and TRBJ2-2, with 11 bases fitting TRBD2. The germline V gene encodes CDR1 SEHNR and CDR2 FQNEAQ (reference sequence). There are 17 residues in the CDR3. V trimming: 1 base; J trimming: 1 base; junction bases outside the gene matches: 2.

The chain is built from TRBV5-1 and TRBJ2-2, with 10 bases lining up with TRBD1. The ends lost 3 bases at V and 3 bases at J; junction bases unmatched: 5. Germline CDR1 is SGHRS and CDR2 is YFSETQ. CDR3 length: 16 residues. The CDR3 DNA follows: TGCGCCAGCAGCTCTGGGACAGGGGCTGACACCGGGGAGCTGTTTTTT. Residues: CASSSGTGADTGELFF.

This clone was seen a handful of times. The chain is built from TRBV29-1 and TRBJ2-5; 8 bases match TRBD1. Germline V gives CDR1 SQVTM, CDR2 ANQGSEA. The CDR3 sequence is 13 residues long. Unmatched junction bases numbered 8, after V lost 6 bases and J lost 5 bases. This CDR3 is CSVRQGAGETQYF. The CDR3, as DNA: TGCAGCGTACGGCAGGGGGCAGGGGAGACCCAGTACTTC. The whole variable domain, remainder taken from reference TRBV29-1 and TRBJ2-5, is SAVISQKPSRDICQRGTSLTIQCQVDSQVTMMFWYRQQPGQSLTLIATANQGSEATYESGFVIDKFPISRPNLTFSTLTVSNMSPEDSSIYLCSVRQGAGETQYFGPGTRLLVL.